Each of the 5 T cell receptor beta chains below was sequenced from the same sample in a study of blood T cell repertoires in COVID-19. Repertoires were generated with immunoSEQ multiplex PCR, while TCRdb's copy carries only in-frame clones and drops some. The table lists 130,000 or so clones, about four fifths of them singletons, with 1.5% to 2% in the top ten. Sequenced sample: peripheral blood. The receptors were sampled from a human donor in a cohort sampled during active COVID-19.

The DNA for the CDR3 is TGTGCCAGCAGCCCAGGGGGCGAGCAGTTCTTC. Residues: CASSPGGEQFF. This sequence joins TRBV5-6 and TRBJ2-1; TRBD1 matches at 8 bases. The J segment lost 10 bases and the V segment lost 4 bases, leaving 1 base of the junction unmatched. CDR1 and CDR2 from the germline V gene are SGHDT and YYEEEE. The CDR3 has 11 amino acids.

CDR3 in amino acids: CATSFRVGDEQYF. CDR3 nucleotide sequence: TGTGCCACCAGTTTCAGGGTTGGGGACGAGCAGTACTTC. This sequence joins TRBV15 and TRBJ2-7; a possible D gene is TRBD1 (5 bases). The CDR3 extends over 13 amino acids. Trimming cost V 6 bases and J 5 bases, with 14 bases left between them. The V gene's germline CDR1 is LNHNV and CDR2 YYDKDF (reference sequence).

The chain combines TRBV6-2 or TRBV6-3 with TRBJ1-5; TRBD1 aligns across 7 bases. With 6 bases clipped from V and 5 bases from J, the junction kept 4 bases outside the gene matches. Germline loops: CDR1 MNHEY, CDR2 SVGEGT. The CDR3 extends over 13 amino acids. Written as DNA, the CDR3 is TGTGCCAGCAGCGACAGGGTTGATCAGCCCCAGCATTTT. It encodes CASSDRVDQPQHF.

The chain recombines TRBV7-9 with TRBJ2-7, with 10 bases lining up with TRBD2. The CDR3 sequence is 15 residues long. Germline assignment: CDR1 SEHNR and CDR2 FQNEAQ (reference sequence). Trimming cost V 6 bases and J 0 bases; bases outside gene matches: 5. CDR3: CASSPGLASSYEQYF. The CDR3 DNA reads as TGTGCCAGCAGTCCGGGACTAGCGAGCTCCTACGAGCAGTACTTC.

This sequence joins TRBV5-8 and TRBJ1-1; 7 positions agree with TRBD1. The CDR3 covers 18 residues. CDR1 and CDR2 from the germline V gene are SGHTS and YDEGEE. Trimming at V came to 0 bases and at J to 3 bases, leaving 14 bases not matched to a gene. CDR3 sequence reads: CASSLGDRAIILDTEAFF. CDR3 coding DNA: TGTGCCAGCAGCTTGGGCGACAGGGCCATCATTTTAGACACTGAAGCTTTCTTT.